The 6 T cell receptor beta chains listed next were all sequenced from one sample in a study of blood T cell repertoires in COVID-19. Produced via immunoSEQ multiplex PCR; TCRdb's table is partial and in-frame only. The table has about 170,000 clones, roughly 80% seen once. The specimen was peripheral blood. Every receptor here comes from a woman aged 70-85 years with acute or convalescent COVID-19.

The V gene is TRBV19, the J gene TRBJ1-3, with D possibly being TRBD1 (6 bases). The CDR3 runs 15 residues. Germline V CDR1 and CDR2: LNHDA, SQIVND (reference sequence). V lost 2 bases and J 0 bases, leaving 8 bases between the germline ends. CDR3 loop: CASSINRASGNTIYF. CDR3 coding DNA: TGTGCCAGTAGTATAAACAGGGCCTCTGGAAACACCATATATTTT.

This chain uses TRBV5-1 with TRBJ1-2; 9 nucleotides match TRBD1. In germline, CDR1 is SGHRS, CDR2 YFSETQ. The CDR3 is 15 residues long. V was pared by 4 bases and J by 3 bases, with 7 bases of the junction left unmatched. The CDR3 region has the DNA TGCGCCAGCAGCCAGGGGACAGGGTGGGACTATGGCTACACCTTC. The encoded protein is CASSQGTGWDYGYTF.

This sequence joins TRBV11-2 and TRBJ1-1; no reliable D call. There are 14 residues in the CDR3. V was trimmed by 6 bases and J by 1 base, leaving 12 bases between them. Per the germline V gene, CDR1 is SGHAT and CDR2 is FQNNGV. The CDR3 here is CASSSLSPNTEAFF. The CDR3, as DNA: TGTGCCAGCAGTAGCCTGTCCCCGAACACTGAAGCTTTCTTT.

The J gene is TRBJ2-3, the V gene TRBV28, with D perhaps TRBD1 (5 bases). Trimming shortened V by 3 bases and J by 10 bases, and 11 bases separated the two germline ends. CDR3 length: 12 residues. From germline, CDR1 is MDHEN and CDR2 SYDVKM. The CDR3 here is CASSFEGAPQYF. CDR3 DNA sequence: TGTGCCAGCAGTTTTGAAGGGGCCCCGCAGTATTTT. Complete variable domain (other parts from reference TRBV28 and TRBJ2-3): DVKVTQSSRYLVKRTGEKVFLECVQDMDHENMFWYRQDPGLGLRLIYFSYDVKMKEKGDIPEGYSVSREKKERFSLILESASTNQTSMYLCASSFEGAPQYFGPGTRLTVL.

The chain uses TRBV19 and TRBJ2-6, with D unclear. Trimming removed 6 bases at V and 3 bases at J, with 9 bases between. Looked up from germline, CDR1 is LNHDA and CDR2 is SQIVND (reference sequence). CDR3 length: 14 amino acids. The CDR3 DNA follows: TGTGCCAGTAGCGAAGAGTATGGGGCCAACGTCCTGACTTTC. Protein product: CASSEEYGANVLTF.

V and J are TRBV4-2 and TRBJ1-1; no clear D gene. Trimming shortened V by 1 base and J by 1 base, and 4 bases separated the two germline ends. This CDR3 contains 13 residues. Germline V gene sequence: CDR1 LGHNA, CDR2 YNFKEQ. The CDR3 region is CASSQGQNTEAFF. The CDR3, as DNA: TGTGCCAGCAGCCAAGGGCAGAACACTGAAGCTTTCTTT.